These 27 T cell receptor beta chains share one sample of origin, sequenced in a study of T cell responses to AZD1222 COVID-19 vaccine. TCRdb keeps only in-frame clones here, not all; method: immunoSEQ multiplex PCR. The sample lists about 150,000 clones, over 75% occurring once. The source material was peripheral blood, sampled on day 0 of AZD1222 vaccination. These receptor sequences come from an adult in good health.

This chain joins TRBV7-8 and TRBJ2-1; TRBD2 might be the D (5 bases). The V and J ends lost 2 bases and 0 bases respectively, with 8 bases between them. Germline CDR1 is SGHVS and CDR2 is FQNEAQ. CDR3 length: 15 amino acids. The CDR3 region has the DNA TGTGCCAGCAGCTTACGAGGGAGCTCCTACAATGAGCAGTTCTTC. Its protein product is CASSLRGSSYNEQFF.

The chain couples TRBV12-3 or TRBV12-4 to TRBJ2-1; D unresolved. The CDR3 contains 13 residues. Trimming stripped 2 bases from V and 9 bases from J, with 11 bases between. The chain's CDR3 is CASSLSLVAEQFF. The CDR3 nucleotides are TGTGCCAGCAGTTTATCCCTAGTGGCTGAGCAGTTCTTC.

The chain carries TRBV5-4 and TRBJ2-7; D not resolved. The CDR3 totals 11 residues. The ends were cut back, 4 bases at V and 5 bases at J, with 7 bases in the middle. The germline V gene has CDR1 SGHNT and CDR2 YYREEE (reference sequence). CDR3 loop: CASSNRDEQYF. The CDR3 DNA sequence: TGTGCCAGCAGCAACCGGGACGAGCAGTACTTC.

The chain has TRBV5-1 and TRBJ2-1; 7 nucleotides agree with TRBD2. CDR3 size: 15 residues. CDR1 and CDR2 from the germline V gene are SGHRS and YFSETQ. V dropped 0 bases and J dropped 2; count of bases not matched to a gene: 2. DNA of the CDR3: TGCGCCAGCAGCTTGGGCGGGAGAACCTACAATGAGCAGTTCTTC. This gives the protein CASSLGGRTYNEQFF.

The J gene is TRBJ2-3, the V gene TRBV24-1, with D hard to call. With 5 bases removed from V and 3 bases from J, the gap between germline ends came to 5 bases. The CDR3 sequence is 12 residues long. Germline V gene lookup returns CDR1 KGHDR and CDR2 SFDVKD. CDR3 protein: CATSASTDTQYF. The DNA of the CDR3 is TGTGCCACCAGTGCCTCGACAGATACGCAGTATTTT.

J is TRBJ2-5 and V is TRBV10-3, with 10 bases identical to TRBD2. The ends lost 2 bases at V and 5 bases at J; junction bases unmatched: 14. Germline V lookup: CDR1 ENHRY, CDR2 SYGVKD. The CDR3 extends over 18 amino acids. The CDR3 region is CAISEPRLAGQKGETQYF. The CDR3 DNA reads as TGTGCCATCAGTGAGCCTCGACTAGCGGGCCAGAAGGGGGAGACCCAGTACTTC.

The chain has TRBV6-5 and TRBJ1-4; D not resolved. Trimming took off 6 bases at V and 4 bases at J, with 12 bases between the two ends. The germline CDR1 and CDR2 sequences are MNHEY and SVGAGI. The CDR3 runs 14 residues. CDR3 residues: CASSRDSSNEKLFF. The CDR3 DNA reads TGTGCCAGCAGCCGGGATTCAAGTAATGAAAAACTGTTTTTT.

The chain joins TRBV3-1 (or the pseudogene TRBV3-2) to TRBJ2-1, with D possibly TRBD2 on 5 matching bases. V gave up 7 bases and J gave up 3 bases, with 16 bases separating them. The CDR3 loop spans 15 amino acids. Germline V gene sequence: CDR1 LGHDT, CDR2 YNNKEL (reference sequence). In DNA, the CDR3 is TGTGCCAGCACCACTGGGAGAGACATCTACAATGAGCAGTTCTTC. Translation gives CASTTGRDIYNEQFF.

The rearrangement joins TRBV29-1 to TRBJ2-3; D is possibly TRBD2 (5 bases). Germline values: CDR1 SQVTM, CDR2 ANQGSEA. Trimming shortened V by 7 bases and J by 4 bases, and 9 bases separated the two germline ends. The CDR3 contains 11 residues. CDR3 sequence (DNA): TGCAGCGGCTGGAGGTCAGATACGCAGTATTTT. It encodes CSGWRSDTQYF.

About this clone: At one end, the junction sequence differs from germline, possibly due to a read error. The V and J genes are TRBV29-1 and TRBJ2-5, with a possible D match to TRBD2 (6 bases). CDR3 length: 12 residues. Looked up from germline, CDR1 is SQVTM and CDR2 is ANQGSEA. CDR3 loop: CSVEGGEETQYF. The CDR3 DNA follows: TGCAGCGTGGAAGGAGGGGAAGAGACCCAGTACTTC.

This chain links TRBV2 with TRBJ2-1, with D possibly TRBD2 on 5 matching bases. The V end was cut by 4 bases, the J end by 4 bases, with 11 bases between. The length of the CDR3 is 14 residues. The germline gives CDR1 SNHLY, CDR2 FYNNEI. For the CDR3, the DNA is TGTGCCAGCAGTGCCTACGGACTTTACAATGAGCAGTTCTTC. Its protein is CASSAYGLYNEQFF.

This sequence joins TRBV6-4 and TRBJ2-2; TRBD2 aligns across 10 bases. This CDR3 comprises 16 residues. Unmatched junction bases numbered 7, after V lost 6 bases and J lost 3 bases. Per germline, CDR1 MRHNA and CDR2 SNTAGT. The CDR3 DNA is TGTGCCAGCAGACTTAGCGGGGGGCTCGACACCGGGGAGCTGTTTTTT. Amino acid sequence: CASRLSGGLDTGELFF.

This rearrangement joins TRBV27 to TRBJ1-6; D is ambiguous. The length of the CDR3 is 14 residues. Per germline, CDR1 MNHEY and CDR2 SMNVEV (reference sequence). With 0 bases removed from V and 9 bases from J, the gap between germline ends came to 9 bases. CDR3 amino acids: CASSLSGESSPLHF. The CDR3 coding sequence is TGTGCCAGCAGTTTATCCGGGGAGAGTTCACCCCTCCACTTT.

This clone turned up a few times. This chain links TRBV14 with TRBJ2-1; 11 nucleotides agree with TRBD2. Trimming at V came to 7 bases and at J to 6 bases, leaving 5 bases not matched to a gene. The V gene's germline CDR1 is SGHDN and CDR2 FVKESK. This CDR3 is built from 14 residues. DNA for the CDR3: TGTGCCAGCAAAATAGCGGGGGGGCCCAATGAGCAGTTCTTC. Its protein product is CASKIAGGPNEQFF.

The rearrangement joins TRBV6-5 to TRBJ1-1, with D unclear. Germline V CDR1 and CDR2: MNHEY, SVGAGI. Trimming removed 7 bases from V and 4 bases from J, with 16 bases in between. The length of the CDR3 is 14 residues. As DNA, the CDR3 is TGTGCCAGCAAGTGGGTCGCGGCGGGCACTGAAGCTTTCTTT. Translated, it gives CASKWVAAGTEAFF.

The chain joins TRBV18 to TRBJ1-3; D gene ambiguous. In germline, CDR1 is KGHSH, CDR2 LQKENI. Trimming removed 3 bases at V and 0 bases at J, with 12 bases between. This CDR3 has 16 residues. For the CDR3, the DNA is TGTGCCAGCTCACCTGGACCCCTGAGCTCTGGAAACACCATATATTTT. Translated, it gives CASSPGPLSSGNTIYF.

This chain joins TRBV14 and TRBJ1-1; D is possibly TRBD1 (6 bases). Germline V gene sequence: CDR1 SGHDN, CDR2 FVKESK. Between the trimmed V and J ends, which lost 1 base and 4 bases, there was a span of 10 bases. There are 14 residues in the CDR3. CDR3 sequence (DNA): TGTGCCAGCAGCCAAGTAGGGGGGGGCACTGAAGCTTTCTTT. Protein product: CASSQVGGGTEAFF.

The genes are TRBV11-2 and TRBJ1-2, with D possibly being TRBD1 (5 bases). The germline V gene encodes CDR1 SGHAT and CDR2 FQNNGV. The CDR3 is 16 residues long. V dropped 0 bases and J dropped 3 bases, with 14 bases sitting between them. The DNA of the CDR3 is TGTGCCAGCAGCTTAGACGGCACCGGGGGATACTATGGCTACACCTTC. Amino acid sequence: CASSLDGTGGYYGYTF.

The chain carries TRBV12-3 or TRBV12-4 and TRBJ1-2, with no clear D. V was shortened by 0 bases and J by 3 bases, with 5 bases between the two germline ends. This CDR3 region has 13 residues. DNA of the CDR3: TGTGCCAGCAGTTTAGCGCCGGACTATGGCTACACCTTC. Protein sequence: CASSLAPDYGYTF.

CDR3 sequence reads: CASSFHTHDGYTF. The CDR3 DNA reads as TGTGCCAGCAGTTTCCACACCCACGATGGCTACACCTTC. The chain is built from TRBV27 and TRBJ1-2, with no clear D. V was clipped by 3 bases and J by 6 bases, with 11 bases between them. Germline assignment: CDR1 MNHEY and CDR2 SMNVEV (reference sequence). The CDR3 is 13 amino acids.

The chain couples TRBV19 to TRBJ1-4, with 8 bases lining up with TRBD1. There are 13 residues in the CDR3. Looked up from germline, CDR1 is LNHDA and CDR2 is SQIVND (reference sequence). Unmatched junction bases numbered 6, after V lost 7 bases and J lost 8 bases. The DNA for the CDR3 is TGTGCCAGTACTCGCCGGGACAGGGAAAAACTGTTTTTT. Translation: CASTRRDREKLFF.

CDR3 protein: CAGYTEAFF. The CDR3 nucleotides read TGTGCCGGCTACACTGAAGCTTTCTTT. The rearrangement uses TRBV13 and TRBJ1-1; D call uncertain. With 11 bases removed from V and 3 bases from J, the gap between germline ends came to 4 bases. Germline loops: CDR1 PRHDT, CDR2 FYEKMQ (reference sequence). The CDR3 covers 9 residues. The whole variable domain, remainder taken from reference TRBV13 and TRBJ1-1, is AAGVIQSPRHLIKEKRETATLKCYPIPRHDTVYWYQQGPGQDPQFLISFYEKMQSDKGSIPDRFSAQQFSDYHSELNMSSLELGDSALYFCAGYTEAFFGQGTRLTVV.

The chain carries TRBV4-1 and TRBJ2-3; 9 bases are shared with TRBD2. V gave up 0 bases and J gave up 0 bases; unmatched junction bases: 10. CDR1 MGHRA and CDR2 YSYEKL come from the germline V gene. The CDR3 runs to 19 residues. The CDR3 here is CASSQDGASGETSTDTQYF. Here the CDR3 DNA reads TGCGCCAGCAGCCAAGATGGCGCTAGCGGGGAAACTAGCACAGATACGCAGTATTTT.

This clone turned up a few times. One end of the junction fails to match germline, which may point to a read error. The V and J genes are TRBV4-1 and TRBJ1-5; D perhaps matches TRBD1 (6 bases). The V gene's germline CDR1 is MGHRA and CDR2 YSYEKL. The length of the CDR3 is 15 residues. CDR3 coding DNA: TGCGCCAGCAGCCAAGCGGCACAGGGCCATCAGCCCCGGCATTTT. It translates to CASSQAAQGHQPRHF.

The rearrangement uses TRBV9 and TRBJ1-1; D is perhaps TRBD1 (5 bases). CDR1 and CDR2 from the germline V gene are SGDLS and YYNGEE. Trimming took off 4 bases at V and 0 bases at J, with 16 bases between the two ends. CDR3 size: 16 residues. CDR3 amino acids: CASSPPGQGLNTEAFF. Written as DNA, the CDR3 is TGTGCCAGCAGCCCCCCGGGGCAGGGTTTGAACACTGAAGCTTTCTTT.

The J gene is TRBJ1-1, the V gene TRBV19; 7 bases align to TRBD1. Germline CDR1 and CDR2: LNHDA and SQIVND (reference sequence). The V and J ends lost 2 bases and 5 bases, in that order; junction bases with no gene match: 2. CDR3 length: 13 residues. DNA for the CDR3: TGTGCCAGTAGTATAAGGGGGCAGACTGAAGCTTTCTTT. Its protein product is CASSIRGQTEAFF.

V and J are TRBV5-1 and TRBJ2-7; D is undetermined. Germline-derived CDR1 and CDR2 are SGHRS and YFSETQ. Trimming pared 0 bases from V and 0 bases from J, leaving 10 bases between. The CDR3 has 15 residues. The CDR3 loop reads CASSLVVSSSYEQYF. CDR3 in DNA: TGCGCCAGCAGCTTGGTGGTTTCCAGCTCCTACGAGCAGTACTTC.